This T cell receptor (beta chain) was recorded in a study of shared T cell receptors in the human thymus. Assay used: immunoSEQ multiplex PCR; TCRdb lists only in-frame clones, some missing. The sample gives hundreds of thousands of clones, approximately 85% of which show up once; 0.0095% to 0.013% is in the top ten. The germline V gene has CDR1 MDHEN and CDR2 SYDVKM. The CDR3 runs to 17 residues. V lost 3 bases to trimming and J lost 1 base, with 18 bases between them. These data were also filed under a second study, of human thymus T cells. That publication notes: Healthy Finnish infants undergoing corrective surgery for congenital heart defects provided the donor material. Resections were taken during corrective heart surgery, and the thymus tissue came from these. Unrelated individuals reportedly shared highly overlapping thymic TCR repertoires.

This TCR was sampled from a girl under three years old with a congenital heart defect. The rearrangement joins TRBV28 to TRBJ1-1, with a possible D match to TRBD1 (6 bases). Sequencing used thymocytes. The CDR3 nucleotides are TGTGCCAGCAGTTTTTCAGGGGAGTACAGGGAGAACACTGAAGCTTTCTTT. Translating it yields CASSFSGEYRENTEAFF.